Following are 27 T cell receptor beta chains from one sample sequenced in a study of regulatory T cells in long-lasting Graves disease. Arm-PCR of CDR3 regions and iRepertoire HTBI primers were used to build TCR beta libraries. TCRdb re-analysed the multiplex PCR reads in MiXCR, keeping a single row per CDR3 protein. The profile shows 350,000 to 450,000 distinct CDR3 sequences, 21% of them singletons. The time point is: persistent/refractory GD, antithyroid drugs over 5 years with positive TRAb. TCR sequences were obtained from RNA taken from PBMCs. The sequenced sample was peripheral blood mononuclear cells (PBMCs), obtained when the disease was refractory, from a patient treated with antithyroid drugs. The receptors were gathered from a female donor with Graves disease.

This clonotype has only one observation. V is TRBV7-9 and J is TRBJ2-5; the D gene could be TRBD1 or TRBD2 (6 bases each). Trimming took 5 bases from V and 9 from J, leaving 10 bases between them. CDR1 and CDR2 (germline): SEHNR, FQNEAQ (reference sequence). The CDR3 extends over 11 amino acids. DNA of the CDR3: TGTGCCAGCAGCCAAGGGGGGCCCCAGTACTTC. It is translated as CASSQGGPQYF.

Only a few counts were recorded for this clonotype. V and J are TRBV11-2 and TRBJ2-1; no clear D gene. Germline-derived CDR1 and CDR2 are SGHAT and FQNNGV. V lost 8 bases and J 2 bases, leaving 13 bases between the germline ends. There are 14 residues in the CDR3. The chain's CDR3 is CASSATATYNEQFF. DNA of the CDR3: TGTGCCAGCTCCGCCACGGCCACCTACAATGAGCAGTTCTTC.

Comments on this clonotype: A much bigger clone sits one base away, suggesting this may be a read error. This chain uses TRBV12-3 or TRBV12-4 with TRBJ1-5; no reliable D call. The CDR3 is made up of 11 amino acids. V was pared by 4 bases and J by 9 bases, with 7 bases between. CDR3 coding DNA: TGTGCCAGCAGTTGCATGGGGCCCCAGCATTTT. Amino acids: CASSCMGPQHF.

This clonotype was picked up a small number of times. The rearrangement joins TRBV7-9 to TRBJ2-7; D remains ambiguous. Trimming removed 5 bases from V and 5 bases from J, with 10 bases in between. CDR1 and CDR2 from the germline V gene are SEHNR and FQNEAQ (reference sequence). CDR3 length equals 12 residues. The CDR3 here is CASSPQFDEQYF. In nucleotides, the CDR3 is TGTGCCAGCAGCCCCCAGTTCGACGAGCAGTACTTC.

The CDR3 nucleotides are TGTGCCAGCGGCACAGGGGGCTTCGTGAACACTGAAGCTTTCTTT. Encoded protein: CASGTGGFVNTEAFF. The chain couples TRBV7-9 to TRBJ1-1; 9 nucleotides match TRBD1. The CDR3 is 15 amino acids. CDR1 SEHNR and CDR2 FQNEAQ come from the germline V gene (reference sequence). Trimming removed 8 bases from V and 0 bases from J; junction bases left unmatched: 7.

This clonotype was counted a few times. The chain joins TRBV9 to TRBJ1-3; tentative D call: TRBD1 (6 bases). Trimming shortened V by 3 bases and J by 2 bases, and 12 bases separated the two germline ends. Germline-derived CDR1 and CDR2 are SGDLS and YYNGEE. This CDR3 region has 15 residues. CDR3 in DNA: TGTGCCAGCAGCGCCCGGGACACCCCTGGAAACACCATATATTTT. Protein sequence: CASSARDTPGNTIYF.

This sequence joins TRBV7-3 and TRBJ1-6; a possible D gene is TRBD1 (6 bases). Germline CDR1 reads SGHTA; CDR2 reads FQGTGA. There are 15 residues in the CDR3. The V end lost 5 bases, the J end lost 8 bases, and 16 bases lay between the germline ends. The DNA for the CDR3 is TGTGCCAGCAGCATTAGACAGGCCGGTTATTCACCCCTCCACTTT. This sequence encodes CASSIRQAGYSPLHF.

This clonotype has just a few counts. The V call is TRBV9, the J call TRBJ1-6, with 8 nucleotides matching TRBD1. Trimming at V came to 3 bases and at J to 8 bases, leaving 4 bases not matched to a gene. CDR3 size: 14 residues. CDR1 is SGDLS and CDR2 is YYNGEE in the germline V gene. In nucleotides, the CDR3 is TGTGCCAGCAGCGCGTTGACAGGGGATTCACCCCTCCACTTT. Its translation: CASSALTGDSPLHF.

This clonotype was seen ten or more times. The chain has TRBV27 and TRBJ2-5, with 7 positions matching TRBD2. Germline V gene lookup returns CDR1 MNHEY and CDR2 SMNVEV (reference sequence). J lost 5 bases, V lost 0 bases, and 18 bases had no gene match. CDR3 length equals 19 residues. The CDR3 protein is CASSLSQGSGGGPWETQYF. The CDR3 bases are TGTGCCAGCAGTTTATCCCAAGGGTCTGGGGGAGGGCCCTGGGAGACCCAGTACTTC.

This rearrangement joins TRBV20-1 to TRBJ2-2; D assignment may be TRBD1 or TRBD2 (5 bases each). Germline V gene data show CDR1 as DFQATT and CDR2 as SNEGSKA (reference sequence). Deletions cut 0 bases from V and 11 bases from J, with 19 bases between. CDR3 length equals 15 residues. The CDR3 protein is CSARDGSRDPQELFF. The CDR3 nucleotides read TGCAGTGCTAGAGATGGGTCCCGGGACCCCCAAGAGCTGTTTTTT.

This clonotype appeared many times. The chain uses TRBV27 and TRBJ2-5; 9 bases map to TRBD1. In germline, CDR1 is MNHEY, CDR2 SMNVEV (reference sequence). Trimming removed 5 bases from V and 4 bases from J; junction bases left unmatched: 14. The CDR3 is 17 residues long. The CDR3 region has the DNA TGTGCCAGCAGTGCAACAGGGGGCGCAGCGTTCCCAGAGACCCAGTACTTC. Translated, it gives CASSATGGAAFPETQYF.

Comment on this clonotype: A much larger clone differs by one base, so this may be a read error. The chain employs TRBV27 and TRBJ2-2; 7 bases map to TRBD1. The germline V gene has CDR1 MNHEY and CDR2 SMNVEV (reference sequence). This CDR3 spans 17 amino acids. Trimming took 8 bases from V and 1 from J; bases not matched to a gene: 13. CDR3 amino acids: CASAETGLWMNTGELFF. The CDR3 DNA reads as TGTGCCAGCGCCGAGACAGGGCTTTGGATGAACACCGGGGAGCTGTTTTTT.

This clonotype was seen only a few times. The gene calls are TRBV20-1 and TRBJ2-2; TRBD1 agrees at 7 bases. Germline CDR1 DFQATT, CDR2 SNEGSKA (reference sequence). Losses at the gene ends were 0 bases for V and 6 bases for J; bases not matched to a gene: 10. The CDR3 contains 16 residues. The CDR3, as DNA: TGCAGTGCTAGAGATTTGACAGGGTTAAACCCCGGGGAGCTGTTTTTT. It translates to CSARDLTGLNPGELFF.

This rearrangement joins TRBV3-1 to TRBJ2-7, with 7 bases identical to TRBD2. Germline lookup yields CDR1 LGHDT and CDR2 YNNKEL (reference sequence). With V trimmed by 0 bases and J by 0 bases, 5 bases remained unmatched. The CDR3 is 16 amino acids. CDR3 sequence (DNA): TGTGCCAGCAGCCAAGAGCCGGGGGGAAGCTCCTACGAGCAGTACTTC. Translation gives CASSQEPGGSSYEQYF.

This clonotype has at least ten counts. The chain joins TRBV12-3 or TRBV12-4 to TRBJ2-5, with 11 bases lining up with TRBD2. The CDR3 contains 15 residues. Trimming removed 5 bases from V and 4 bases from J; junction bases left unmatched: 6. CDR3 sequence (DNA): TGTGCCAGCAGTATCACTAGCGGGAGTGGAGAGACCCAGTACTTC. Amino acid sequence: CASSITSGSGETQYF.

The gene calls are TRBV10-3 and TRBJ2-7; the match to TRBD1 covers 9 bases. From germline, CDR1 is ENHRY and CDR2 SYGVKD. CDR3 length: 14 amino acids. J was trimmed by 7 bases and V by 3 bases; bases with no gene match: 7. The CDR3 protein is CAISDPDRGEEQYF. The CDR3 nucleotides read TGTGCCATCAGTGACCCGGACAGGGGTGAGGAGCAGTACTTC.

The sample holds one count of this clonotype. The V call is TRBV19, the J call TRBJ2-1, with TRBD2 identical over 12 bases. V shed 5 bases, J shed 7 bases, and the junction held 9 bases outside the gene matches. The CDR3 extends over 16 amino acids. The germline V gene encodes CDR1 LNHDA and CDR2 SQIVND (reference sequence). The CDR3 DNA follows: TGTGCCAGTAGTCTGCTAGCGGGAGGGACTCTAAATGAGCAGTTCTTC. It is translated as CASSLLAGGTLNEQFF.

This clonotype was counted ten times or more. CDR3: CAISDFWTTSGNTIYF. Written as DNA, the CDR3 is TGTGCCATCAGTGATTTTTGGACCACCTCTGGAAACACCATATATTTT. The V and J genes are TRBV10-3 and TRBJ1-3; D gene ambiguous. CDR1 ENHRY and CDR2 SYGVKD come from the germline V gene. The CDR3 extends over 16 amino acids. V was shortened by 3 bases and J by 0 bases, with 12 bases between the two germline ends.

This clonotype was observed many times. The genes are TRBV28 and TRBJ1-4, with 12 bases identical to TRBD1. CDR3 length: 21 residues. Trimming took 7 bases from V and 0 from J; bases not matched to a gene: 18. Germline lookup yields CDR1 MDHEN and CDR2 SYDVKM. The CDR3 DNA reads TGTGCCAGCACCCAACGCTTTCCGGGACAGGGGGCGAAAGCAACTAATGAAAAACTGTTTTTT. Translating gives CASTQRFPGQGAKATNEKLFF.

The chain carries TRBV24-1 and TRBJ2-2, with D unresolved. V was trimmed by 5 bases and J by 3 bases, leaving 6 bases between them. Germline V gene data show CDR1 as KGHDR and CDR2 as SFDVKD. The CDR3 contains 13 residues. The CDR3 region is CATSAWDTGELFF. In DNA, the CDR3 is TGTGCCACCAGTGCTTGGGACACCGGGGAGCTGTTTTTT.

This clonotype was detected many times. Here the CDR3 DNA reads TGCAGTGCTGGCCTGGGGAAAGAGCAAGAGACCCAGTACTTC. Protein sequence: CSAGLGKEQETQYF. This rearrangement joins TRBV20-1 to TRBJ2-5; D ambiguous. This CDR3 region has 14 residues. V was shortened by 5 bases and J by 2 bases, with 15 bases between the two germline ends. CDR1 is DFQATT, CDR2 SNEGSKA, per germline (reference sequence).

This chain connects TRBV7-9 to TRBJ2-7, with 9 bases that match TRBD2. The CDR3 totals 12 residues. Germline assignment: CDR1 SEHNR and CDR2 FQNEAQ (reference sequence). V was clipped by 8 bases and J by 4 bases; unmatched bases: 3. Written as DNA, the CDR3 is TGTGCCAGCGGCGGGAGGGGATACGAGCAGTACTTC. This codes for CASGGRGYEQYF.

There are many counts of this clonotype. The J gene is TRBJ2-5, the V gene TRBV2; 8 nucleotides match TRBD2. This CDR3 is 14 amino acids long. The trim removed 7 bases at V and 2 bases at J, leaving 6 bases unmatched. Germline-derived CDR1 and CDR2 are SNHLY and FYNNEI. CDR3 sequence reads: CASTKAGEQETQYF. CDR3 bases: TGTGCCAGCACAAAAGCGGGAGAACAAGAGACCCAGTACTTC.

The chain links TRBV19 to TRBJ1-5; TRBD1 matches 9 bases. Germline CDR1 reads LNHDA; CDR2 reads SQIVND (reference sequence). This CDR3 spans 16 amino acids. V lost 5 bases and J lost 0; bases outside the gene matches: 5. The CDR3, as DNA: TGTGCCAGTAGTCGACGGACAGGGGATAGCAATCAGCCCCAGCATTTT. Translating gives CASSRRTGDSNQPQHF.

The rearrangement joins TRBV6-1 to TRBJ2-7, with a weak D call TRBD1 (6 bases). Germline V gene data show CDR1 as MNHNS and CDR2 as SASEGT. V gave up 6 bases and J gave up 6 bases, with 12 bases separating them. The CDR3 is 12 amino acids. CDR3 sequence reads: CASRMTGFEQYF. For the CDR3, the DNA is TGTGCCAGCAGGATGACAGGTTTCGAGCAGTACTTC.

This clonotype was observed at least ten times. The rearrangement links TRBV11-2 to TRBJ2-1; D unclear. V was clipped by 2 bases and J by 8 bases, with 10 bases between them. The CDR3 contains 13 residues. Germline CDR1 and CDR2: SGHAT and FQNNGV. This CDR3 reads CASSLSSSHEQFF. In DNA, the CDR3 is TGTGCCAGCAGCTTATCTAGTTCACATGAGCAGTTCTTC.

This clonotype was seen many times. The chain joins TRBV19 to TRBJ2-5; 9 bases map to TRBD1. Germline CDR1 LNHDA, CDR2 SQIVND (reference sequence). This CDR3 comprises 12 residues. With 10 bases clipped from V and 3 bases from J, the junction kept 3 bases outside the gene matches. As DNA, the CDR3 is TGTGCCACCCGGGACAGGGAAGAGACCCAGTACTTC. Translation gives CATRDREETQYF.